These 3 T cell receptor beta chains came from one sample sequenced in a study of T cell clones after liver transplantation. Some clones are missing from TCRdb's copy, which holds only in-frame ones; the method was immunoSEQ multiplex PCR. The sample consists of 70,000 or so clones, more than 90% of them appearing once. The sequences come from CD4+ T cells from blood, collected before liver transplant. These receptors originate from a human donor who received a liver transplant.

This rearrangement joins TRBV11-3 to TRBJ2-2; D possibly corresponds to TRBD1 (5 bases). The length of the CDR3 is 16 residues. V was shortened by 1 base and J by 4 bases, with 13 bases between the two germline ends. Germline loops: CDR1 SGHNT, CDR2 YENEEA. This CDR3 reads CASSLVVGPGTGELFF. The CDR3 DNA is TGTGCCAGCAGCTTAGTGGTGGGGCCGGGCACCGGGGAGCTGTTTTTT.

This chain's CDR3 is CAWNGQGGYEQYF. In DNA form, the CDR3 reads TGTGCCTGGAATGGACAGGGTGGGTACGAGCAGTACTTC. The rearrangement joins TRBV30 to TRBJ2-7; 8 bases are a match to TRBD1. The trim removed 4 bases at V and 4 bases at J, leaving 6 bases unmatched. This CDR3 comprises 13 residues. The V gene's germline CDR1 is GTSNPN and CDR2 SVGIG (reference sequence).

This clone was counted a single time. The rearrangement joins TRBV6-6 to TRBJ2-7; D is possibly TRBD1 (5 bases). Germline-derived CDR1 and CDR2 are MNHNY and SVGAGI (reference sequence). The germline V and J ends were trimmed by 6 bases and 2 bases, with 14 bases remaining between them. The CDR3 consists of 14 residues. This chain's CDR3 is CASSRRQSPYEQYF. The CDR3, as DNA: TGTGCCAGCAGCCGTCGACAGTCCCCCTACGAGCAGTACTTC.